This TCR beta chain derives from a study of OX40 agonist ivuxolimab in advanced cancers. Data came from immunoSEQ multiplex PCR; TCRdb stores just in-frame clones and leaves some out. The data contain 48,000 or so clones, around 86% of them seen just once; the ten biggest clones take up 1.9%. The CDR3 has 15 amino acids. With 2 bases removed from V and 0 bases from J, the gap between germline ends came to 7 bases. The germline gives CDR1 MDHEN, CDR2 SYDVKM. Study-level findings and limits: CD4+ and CD8+ blood T cells expanded clonally by week 6 at 0.1 to 3.0 mg/kg. Expanded clones tended on average to be more numerous among CD8+ T cells than CD4+.

Details on this clone: What it binds is not known.

The material sequenced was CD4+ or CD8+ T cells sorted from blood, taken in a trial of the OX40 agonist ivuxolimab. This chain uses TRBV28 with TRBJ1-4; D gene unclear. The receptor was isolated from an adult with an advanced solid tumor such as melanoma, head and neck, liver or kidney cancer. In nucleotides, the CDR3 is TGTGCCAGCAGTTTAGATTTGGCAACTAATGAAAAACTGTTTTTT. Translating gives CASSLDLATNEKLFF.